The present T cell receptor (beta chain) was sequenced within a study of blood T cells in healthy people across ages. Healthy individuals of Caucasian origin from Russia, aged roughly 6 to 95, served as donors. This clonotype was seen repeatedly, ten times or more. V lost 3 bases to trimming and J lost 2 bases, with 10 bases between them. This CDR3 is built from 13 residues. Germline V gene data show CDR1 as SQVTM and CDR2 as ANQGSEA. Next came a second PCR, run for 7 to 11 cycles, which used a sample-barcoded 5' primer along with a J-beta primer mix. TCRdb itself ran the 5' RACE reads through MiXCR, one entry per CDR3 protein. This table has over 1,500,000 distinct CDR3 sequences, roughly 43% appearing once.

The sequenced sample was blood. The clonotype comes from a human donor in good health. The chain joins TRBV29-1 to TRBJ2-5; a possible D gene is TRBD1 (5 bases). In DNA, the CDR3 is TGCAGCGTTGAGGGGCAGACTCAAGAGACCCAGTACTTC. This sequence encodes CSVEGQTQETQYF.